This T cell receptor beta chain was found in a study of cytomegalovirus exposure and HLA in healthy donors. Study-wide results and limits: V- and J-gene trimming of TCR beta was linked (in a later analysis) to a missense DCLRE1C variant. Accounts indicate the classifier identified cytomegalovirus status with strong specificity and sensitivity.

Trimming took 6 bases from V and 3 from J; bases not matched to a gene: 14. The CDR3 runs to 16 residues. Germline-derived CDR1 and CDR2 are MNHNY and SVGAGI (reference sequence). This clone was counted once. As yet, its antigen is unknown. The PCR made use of 60 Vbeta and 13 Jbeta primers. TCRdb's table, derived via immunoSEQ multiplex PCR, lists solely in-frame clones and lacks some. The sample includes over 85,000 clones, 75% to 90% seen only once; the top ten take 2.6%. The genes are TRBV6-6 and TRBJ2-7, with 7 bases aligning to TRBD1. This sequence was found in a man between 40 and 49 years old in good health and CMV-seronegative. The specimen was PBMCs. Written as DNA, the CDR3 is TGTGCCAGCAGACGGGACAGCTACTCTCTTGACTACGAGCAGTACTTC. Its translation is CASRRDSYSLDYEQYF.